This TCR beta chain was identified during a study of PD-1 blockade in mismatch repair-deficient tumors. Overall study: Patients had over ten mismatch repair-deficient cancer types and were previously treated and progressing. Study-wide findings and caveats: Tumor-resident clones, often absent from pretreatment blood, expanded after pembrolizumab and then contracted.

V shed 3 bases and J shed 4 bases, with 9 bases lying between them. This CDR3 spans 13 amino acids. CDR1 is SGHRS, CDR2 YFSETQ, per germline. Details on this clone: Its antigen is undetermined.

Profiled with immunoSEQ multiplex PCR; TCRdb holds only in-frame clones, not every one. The table shows about 34,000 clones, with 80% occurring only once. The receptor was derived from an adult with mismatch repair-deficient cancer. This chain connects TRBV5-1 to TRBJ2-3; tentatively, D is TRBD1 (5 bases). Sequenced here: PBMCs, sampled 6 weeks after starting pembrolizumab. The CDR3 protein is CASSSQGSDTQYF. The CDR3 DNA follows: TGCGCCAGCAGCTCCCAGGGATCAGATACGCAGTATTTT.